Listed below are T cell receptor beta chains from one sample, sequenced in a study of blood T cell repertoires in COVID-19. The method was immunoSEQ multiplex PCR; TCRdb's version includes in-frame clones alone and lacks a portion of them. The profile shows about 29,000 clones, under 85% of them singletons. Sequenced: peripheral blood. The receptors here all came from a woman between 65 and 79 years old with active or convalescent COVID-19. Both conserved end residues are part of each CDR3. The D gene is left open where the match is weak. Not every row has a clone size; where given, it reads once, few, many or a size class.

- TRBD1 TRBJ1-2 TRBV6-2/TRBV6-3 CASSWGTGNGYTF TGTGCCAGCAGTTGGGGGACAGGGAACGGCTACACCTTC
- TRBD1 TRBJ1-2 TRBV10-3 CAISEGQGSANYGYTF TGTGCCATCAGTGAGGGACAGGGGTCGGCTAACTATGGCTACACCTTC
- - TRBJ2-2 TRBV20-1 CSAMRAGELFF TGCAGTGCTATGCGGGCCGGGGAGCTGTTTTTT
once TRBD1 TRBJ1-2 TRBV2 CASSEQGGHGYTF TGTGCCAGCAGTGAACAGGGGGGCCATGGCTACACCTTC
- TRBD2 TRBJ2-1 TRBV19 CASNSGRIYEQFF TGTGCCAGTAATAGCGGGAGGATCTATGAGCAGTTCTTC
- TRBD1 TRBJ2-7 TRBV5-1 CASSTTGGSYEQYF TGCGCCAGCAGCACAACAGGGGGGAGCTACGAGCAGTACTTC
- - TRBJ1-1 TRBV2 CASRIETGTEAFF TGTGCCAGCAGGATTGAAACAGGGACTGAAGCTTTCTTT
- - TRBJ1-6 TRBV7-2 CASSLPGSYNSPLHF TGTGCCAGCAGCTTACCCGGCTCCTATAATTCACCCCTCCACTTT
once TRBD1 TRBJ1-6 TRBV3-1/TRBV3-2 CASSQDSSGGFGSPLHF TGTGCCAGCAGCCAAGATAGCTCAGGGGGCTTTGGGTCACCCCTCCACTTT
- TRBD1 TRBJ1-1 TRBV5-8 CASRGTGPYTEAFF TGTGCCAGCAGGGGGACAGGGCCTTACACTGAAGCTTTCTTT
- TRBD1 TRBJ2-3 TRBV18 CASSVTGVGDTQYF TGTGCCAGCTCGGTGACAGGGGTTGGAGATACGCAGTATTTT
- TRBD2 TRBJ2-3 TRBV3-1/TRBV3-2 CASSQSQLATTQYF TGTGCCAGCAGCCAAAGCCAACTAGCGACCACGCAGTATTTT
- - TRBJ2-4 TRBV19 CASSIAKRDIQYF TGTGCCAGTAGTATAGCGAAGAGGGACATTCAGTACTTC
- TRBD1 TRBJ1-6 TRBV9 CASSAQGAGSPLHF TGTGCCAGCAGCGCGCAGGGGGCTGGTTCACCCCTCCACTTT
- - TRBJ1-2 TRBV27 CASSDLANGYTF TGTGCCAGCAGTGACTTGGCGAATGGCTACACCTTC
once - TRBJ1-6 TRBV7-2 CASSQGGASYNSPLHF TGTGCCAGCAGTCAAGGGGGGGCGTCCTATAATTCACCCCTCCACTTT
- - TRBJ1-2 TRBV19 CASSIRGTGGYTF TGTGCCAGTAGTATTCGCGGAACTGGGGGCTACACCTTC
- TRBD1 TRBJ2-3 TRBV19 CASRPEQGALDTQYF TGTGCCAGTAGACCCGAACAGGGGGCGTTAGATACGCAGTATTTT
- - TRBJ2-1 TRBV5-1 CASSLASASFSYNEQFF TGCGCCAGCAGCTTGGCGAGTGCTAGCTTCTCCTACAATGAGCAGTTCTTC
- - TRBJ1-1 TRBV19 CASRGRNTEAFF TGTGCCAGCCGAGGGCGGAACACTGAAGCTTTCTTT
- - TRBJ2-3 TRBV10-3 CAISEIRDTQYF TGTGCCATCAGTGAGATCCGAGATACGCAGTATTTT
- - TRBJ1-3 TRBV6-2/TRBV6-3 CASSYETSRSGNTIYF TGTGCCAGCAGTTACGAGACAAGCCGCTCTGGAAACACCATATATTTT
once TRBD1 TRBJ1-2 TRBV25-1 CASSAGQGLYGYTF TGTGCCAGCAGTGCCGGACAGGGACTCTATGGCTACACCTTC
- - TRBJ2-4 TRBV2 CATSLTGREAKNIQYF TGTGCCACAAGCTTGACAGGAAGGGAGGCCAAAAACATTCAGTACTTC
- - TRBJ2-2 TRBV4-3 CASSQDPGVPGELFF TGCGCCAGCAGCCAAGATCCAGGGGTCCCCGGGGAGCTGTTTTTT
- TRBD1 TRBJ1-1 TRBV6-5 CASSYWDRGNTEAFF TGTGCCAGCAGTTACTGGGACAGGGGGAACACTGAAGCTTTCTTT
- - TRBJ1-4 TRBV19 CASSMYRAADEKLFF TGTGCCAGTAGTATGTACAGGGCAGCAGATGAAAAACTGTTTTTT
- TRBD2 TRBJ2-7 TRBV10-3 CAISASTSGTYEQYF TGTGCCATCAGTGCCTCGACTAGCGGGACCTACGAGCAGTACTTC
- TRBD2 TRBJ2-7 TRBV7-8 CASSLGRRGTYEQYF TGTGCCAGCAGCTTAGGGCGGCGGGGGACCTACGAGCAGTACTTC
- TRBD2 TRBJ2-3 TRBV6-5 CAGRLRGGDTQYF TGTGCCGGGCGGTTGAGGGGAGGGGATACGCAGTATTTT
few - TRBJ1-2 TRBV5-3 CARSLAGNYGYTF TGTGCCAGAAGCTTGGCGGGGAACTATGGCTACACCTTC
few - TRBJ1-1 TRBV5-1 CASRPGDRNTEAFF TGCGCCAGCAGACCAGGCGACCGGAACACTGAAGCTTTCTTT
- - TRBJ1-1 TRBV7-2 CASSPNAGDTEAFF TGTGCCAGCAGCCCGAACGCAGGGGATACTGAAGCTTTCTTT
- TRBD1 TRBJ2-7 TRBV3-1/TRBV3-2 CASSLRGQGLYEQYF TGTGCCAGCAGCCTCAGGGGGCAAGGGCTGTACGAGCAGTACTTC
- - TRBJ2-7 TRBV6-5 CASSNAGYEQYF TGTGCCAGCAGTAACGCCGGCTACGAGCAGTACTTC
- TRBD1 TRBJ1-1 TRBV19 CASSTGQGLGTEAFF TGTGCCAGTAGTACCGGACAGGGCCTAGGGACTGAAGCTTTCTTT
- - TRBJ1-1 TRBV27 CASSPLAGRGDTEAFF TGTGCCAGCAGTCCGTTGGCGGGAAGGGGAGACACTGAAGCTTTCTTT
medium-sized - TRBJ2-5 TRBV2 CASSASGETQYF TGTGCCAGCAGTGCCTCAGGAGAGACCCAGTACTTC
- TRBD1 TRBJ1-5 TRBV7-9 CASSLAGQGNQPQHF TGTGCCAGCAGCTTAGCGGGACAGGGAAATCAGCCCCAGCATTTT
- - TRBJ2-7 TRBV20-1 CSALTGYEQYF TGCAGTGCCCTAACAGGGTACGAGCAGTACTTC
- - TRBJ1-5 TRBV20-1 CSARGSGPQHF TGCAGTGCTAGAGGATCCGGGCCCCAGCATTTT